This TCR beta chain was recovered during a study of OX40 agonist ivuxolimab in advanced cancers. Study context: Previous treatment with anti-PD-1, anti-PD-L1 or anti-CTLA-4 therapy was allowed; 40% had received some.

Method: immunoSEQ multiplex PCR; TCRdb's copy keeps in-frame clones and lacks some. The sample lists about 89,000 clones; 70% to 90% were seen once. Germline V gene lookup returns CDR1 SGHDT and CDR2 YYEEEE. Trimming took 1 base from V and 2 from J; bases not matched to a gene: 4. The length of the CDR3 is 16 residues. The sequence was obtained from an adult with an advanced solid tumor such as melanoma, head and neck, liver or kidney cancer. The input for sequencing was CD4+ or CD8+ T cells sorted from blood, taken in a trial of the OX40 agonist ivuxolimab. This sequence joins TRBV5-6 and TRBJ2-3, with 10 bases identical to TRBD2. This chain's CDR3 is CASSLYGTSDTDTQYF. DNA of the CDR3: TGTGCCAGCAGCTTGTATGGGACTAGCGACACAGATACGCAGTATTTT.